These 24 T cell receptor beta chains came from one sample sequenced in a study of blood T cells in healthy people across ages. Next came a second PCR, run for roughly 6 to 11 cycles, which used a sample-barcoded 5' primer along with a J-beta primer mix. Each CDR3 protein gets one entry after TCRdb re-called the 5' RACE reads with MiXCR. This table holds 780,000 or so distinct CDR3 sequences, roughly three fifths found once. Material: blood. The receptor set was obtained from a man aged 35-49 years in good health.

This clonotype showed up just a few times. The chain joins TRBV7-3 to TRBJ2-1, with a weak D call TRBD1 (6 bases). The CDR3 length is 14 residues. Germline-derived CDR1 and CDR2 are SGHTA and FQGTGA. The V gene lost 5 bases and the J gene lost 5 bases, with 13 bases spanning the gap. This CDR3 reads CASSQSRGNNEQFF. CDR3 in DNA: TGTGCCAGCAGCCAGTCCAGGGGCAACAATGAGCAGTTCTTC.

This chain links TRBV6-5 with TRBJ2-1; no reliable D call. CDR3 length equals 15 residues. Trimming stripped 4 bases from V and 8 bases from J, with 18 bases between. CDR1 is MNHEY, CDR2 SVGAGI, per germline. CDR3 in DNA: TGTGCCAGCAGTTTGCAGTATGATACCCAATATGAGCAGTTCTTC. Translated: CASSLQYDTQYEQFF.

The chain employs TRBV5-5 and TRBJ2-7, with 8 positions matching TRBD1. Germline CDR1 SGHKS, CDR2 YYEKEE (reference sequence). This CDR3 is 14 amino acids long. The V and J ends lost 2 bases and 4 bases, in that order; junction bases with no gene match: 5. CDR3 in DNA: TGTGCCAGCAGCTTCCAGACAGGGGTGTACGAGCAGTACTTC. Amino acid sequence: CASSFQTGVYEQYF.

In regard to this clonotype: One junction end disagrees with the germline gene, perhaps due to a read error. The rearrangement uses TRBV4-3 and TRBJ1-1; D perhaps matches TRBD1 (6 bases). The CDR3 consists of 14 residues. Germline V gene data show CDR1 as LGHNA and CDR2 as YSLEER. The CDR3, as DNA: TGCGCCAGCAGTCAAGGGGGGGCTTACACTGAAGCTTTCTTT. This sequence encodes CASSQGGAYTEAFF.

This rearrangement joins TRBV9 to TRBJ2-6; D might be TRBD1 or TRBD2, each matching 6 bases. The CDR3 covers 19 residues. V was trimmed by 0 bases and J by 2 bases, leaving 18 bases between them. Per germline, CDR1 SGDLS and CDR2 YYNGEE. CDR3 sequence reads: CASSVDLGGRRTGANVLTF. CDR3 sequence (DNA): TGTGCCAGCAGCGTAGATTTAGGGGGGCGGCGTACTGGGGCCAACGTCCTGACTTTC.

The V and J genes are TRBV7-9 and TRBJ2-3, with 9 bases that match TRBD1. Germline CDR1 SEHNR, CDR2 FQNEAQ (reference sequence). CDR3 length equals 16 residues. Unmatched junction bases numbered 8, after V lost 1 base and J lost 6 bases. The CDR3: CASSLGSGQGRDTQYF. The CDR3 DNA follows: TGTGCCAGCAGCTTAGGTTCGGGACAGGGCCGGGATACGCAGTATTTT.

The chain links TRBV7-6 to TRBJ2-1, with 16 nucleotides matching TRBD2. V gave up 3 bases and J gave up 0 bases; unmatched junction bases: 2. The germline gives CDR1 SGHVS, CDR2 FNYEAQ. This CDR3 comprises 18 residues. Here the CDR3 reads CASSLGLAGGSSYNEQFF. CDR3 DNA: TGTGCCAGCAGCTTGGGACTAGCGGGGGGGAGCTCCTACAATGAGCAGTTCTTC. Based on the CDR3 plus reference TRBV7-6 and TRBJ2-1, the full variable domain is GAGVSQSPRYKVTKRGQDVALRCDPISGHVSLYWYRQALGQGPEFLTYFNYEAQQDKSGLPNDRFSAERPEGSISTLTIQRTEQRDSAMYRCASSLGLAGGSSYNEQFFGPGTRLTVL.

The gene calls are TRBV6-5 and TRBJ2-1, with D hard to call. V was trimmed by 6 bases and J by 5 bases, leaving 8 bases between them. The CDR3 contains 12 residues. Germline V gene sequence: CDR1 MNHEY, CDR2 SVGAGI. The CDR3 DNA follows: TGTGCCAGCAGAAGATTAGACAATGAGCAGTTCTTC. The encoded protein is CASRRLDNEQFF.

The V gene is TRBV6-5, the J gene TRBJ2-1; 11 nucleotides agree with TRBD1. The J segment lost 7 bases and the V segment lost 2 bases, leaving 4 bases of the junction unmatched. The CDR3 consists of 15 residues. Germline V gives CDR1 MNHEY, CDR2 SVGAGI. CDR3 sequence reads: CASSYRWDRGNEQFF. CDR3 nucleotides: TGTGCCAGCAGTTACCGCTGGGACAGGGGGAATGAGCAGTTCTTC.

In DNA form, the CDR3 reads TGTGCCAGCAGCTTAGGCCAGACTAGCGGGAGGACAGATACGCAGTATTTT. Protein sequence: CASSLGQTSGRTDTQYF. This rearrangement joins TRBV7-2 to TRBJ2-3; TRBD2 matches at 13 bases. The V segment lost 1 base and the J segment 3 bases; nucleotides outside the gene matches: 4. Germline assignment: CDR1 SGHTA and CDR2 FQGNSA. The CDR3 covers 17 residues.

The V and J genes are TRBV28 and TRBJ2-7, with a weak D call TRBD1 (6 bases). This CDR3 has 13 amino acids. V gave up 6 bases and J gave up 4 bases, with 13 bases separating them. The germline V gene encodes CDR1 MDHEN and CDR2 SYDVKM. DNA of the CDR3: TGTGCCAGCAGCCGGACAGTGTTATACGAGCAGTACTTC. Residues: CASSRTVLYEQYF. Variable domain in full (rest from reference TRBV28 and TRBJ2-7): DVKVTQSSRYLVKRTGEKVFLECVQDMDHENMFWYRQDPGLGLRLIYFSYDVKMKEKGDIPEGYSVSREKKERFSLILESASTNQTSMYLCASSRTVLYEQYFGPGTRLTVT.

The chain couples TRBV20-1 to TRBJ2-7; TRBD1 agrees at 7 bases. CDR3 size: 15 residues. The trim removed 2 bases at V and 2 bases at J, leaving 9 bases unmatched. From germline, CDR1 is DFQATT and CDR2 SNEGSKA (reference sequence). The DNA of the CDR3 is TGCAGTGCTAGACTTAAGGGGGCCGTCACCTACGAGCAGTACTTC. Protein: CSARLKGAVTYEQYF.

The DNA for the CDR3 is TGTGCCAGCAGCTTAGGTCCGGCAGGGGCCGTGGGCACAGATACGCAGTATTTT. Protein: CASSLGPAGAVGTDTQYF. This rearrangement joins TRBV7-3 to TRBJ2-3; D might be TRBD1 (6 bases). From germline, CDR1 is SGHTA and CDR2 FQGTGA. The length of the CDR3 is 18 residues. The germline V and J ends were trimmed by 2 bases and 1 base, with 19 bases remaining between them. The variable domain in full, completed from reference TRBV7-3 and TRBJ2-3, reads GAGVSQTPSNKVTEKGKYVELRCDPISGHTALYWYRQSLGQGPEFLIYFQGTGAADDSGLPNDRFFAVRPEGSVSTLKIQRTERGDSAVYLCASSLGPAGAVGTDTQYFGPGTRLTVL.

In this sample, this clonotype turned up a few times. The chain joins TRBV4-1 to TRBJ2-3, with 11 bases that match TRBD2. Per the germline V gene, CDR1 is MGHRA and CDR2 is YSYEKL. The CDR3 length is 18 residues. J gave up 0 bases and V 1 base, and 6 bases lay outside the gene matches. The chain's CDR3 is CASSQGRLAGRSTDTQYF. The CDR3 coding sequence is TGCGCCAGCAGCCAAGGACGACTAGCGGGACGCAGCACAGATACGCAGTATTTT.

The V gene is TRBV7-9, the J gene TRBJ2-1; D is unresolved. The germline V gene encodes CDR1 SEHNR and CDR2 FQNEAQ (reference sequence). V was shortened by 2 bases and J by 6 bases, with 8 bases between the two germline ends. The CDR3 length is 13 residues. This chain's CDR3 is CASSLTPANEQFF. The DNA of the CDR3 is TGTGCCAGCAGCTTAACCCCTGCCAATGAGCAGTTCTTC.

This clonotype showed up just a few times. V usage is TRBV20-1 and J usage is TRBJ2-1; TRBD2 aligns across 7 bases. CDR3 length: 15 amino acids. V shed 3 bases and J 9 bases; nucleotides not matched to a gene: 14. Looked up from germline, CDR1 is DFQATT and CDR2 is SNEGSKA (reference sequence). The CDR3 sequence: CSARGAGEVRSEQFF. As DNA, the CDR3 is TGCAGTGCTAGGGGTGCGGGGGAGGTTCGTTCTGAGCAGTTCTTC.

The CDR3 DNA reads TGTGCCACCAGTGATTTCGCCCAGCAGGAGCAAACGCAGTATTTT. Residues: CATSDFAQQEQTQYF. The J gene is TRBJ2-3, the V gene TRBV24-1; D remains ambiguous. Germline CDR1 KGHDR, CDR2 SFDVKD. Trimming pared 1 base from V and 9 bases from J, leaving 16 bases between. There are 15 residues in the CDR3.

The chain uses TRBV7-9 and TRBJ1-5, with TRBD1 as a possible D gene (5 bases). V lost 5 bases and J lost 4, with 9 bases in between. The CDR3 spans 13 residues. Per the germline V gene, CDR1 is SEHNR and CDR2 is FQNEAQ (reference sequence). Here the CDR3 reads CASSRDENQPQHF. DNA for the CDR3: TGTGCCAGCAGCCGGGACGAGAATCAGCCCCAGCATTTT.

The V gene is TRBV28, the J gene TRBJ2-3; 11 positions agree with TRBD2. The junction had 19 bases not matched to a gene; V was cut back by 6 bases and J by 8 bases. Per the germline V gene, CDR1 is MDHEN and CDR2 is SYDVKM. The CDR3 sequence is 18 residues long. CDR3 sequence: CASSLPTILAGAAGTQYF. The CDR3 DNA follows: TGTGCCAGCAGCCTCCCCACCATACTAGCGGGAGCGGCGGGTACGCAGTATTTT. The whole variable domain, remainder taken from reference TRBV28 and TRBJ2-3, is DVKVTQSSRYLVKRTGEKVFLECVQDMDHENMFWYRQDPGLGLRLIYFSYDVKMKEKGDIPEGYSVSREKKERFSLILESASTNQTSMYLCASSLPTILAGAAGTQYFGPGTRLTVL.

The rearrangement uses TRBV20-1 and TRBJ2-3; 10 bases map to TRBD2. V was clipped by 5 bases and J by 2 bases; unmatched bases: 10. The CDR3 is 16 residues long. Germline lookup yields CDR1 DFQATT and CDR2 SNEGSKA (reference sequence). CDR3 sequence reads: CSAEVSSGSPTDTQYF. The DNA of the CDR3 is TGCAGTGCTGAAGTCTCTAGCGGGAGCCCCACAGATACGCAGTATTTT.

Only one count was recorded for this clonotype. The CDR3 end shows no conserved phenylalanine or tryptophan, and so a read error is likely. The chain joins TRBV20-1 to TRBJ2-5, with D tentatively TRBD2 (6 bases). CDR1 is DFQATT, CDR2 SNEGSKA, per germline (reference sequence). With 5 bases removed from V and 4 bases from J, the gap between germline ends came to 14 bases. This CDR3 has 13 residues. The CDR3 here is CSAPRRETETQYY. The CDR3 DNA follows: TGCAGTGCTCCTCGCCGGGAGACAGAGACCCAGTACTAC.

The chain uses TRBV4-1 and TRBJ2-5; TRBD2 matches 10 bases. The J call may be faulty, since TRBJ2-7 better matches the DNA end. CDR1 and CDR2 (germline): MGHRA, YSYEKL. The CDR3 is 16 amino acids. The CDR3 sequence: CASSPNPSGRAYEQYF. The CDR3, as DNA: TGCGCCAGCAGCCCGAACCCGAGCGGGAGGGCCTACGAGCAGTACTTC.

CDR3 protein: CASSPRLAAYEQYF. CDR3 DNA: TGTGCCAGCAGCCCAAGACTAGCGGCTTACGAGCAGTACTTC. J is TRBJ2-7 and V is TRBV7-9; 9 nucleotides align to TRBD2. Germline CDR1 reads SEHNR; CDR2 reads FQNEAQ (reference sequence). CDR3 length: 14 residues. V trimming: 5 bases; J trimming: 4 bases; junction bases outside the gene matches: 6.

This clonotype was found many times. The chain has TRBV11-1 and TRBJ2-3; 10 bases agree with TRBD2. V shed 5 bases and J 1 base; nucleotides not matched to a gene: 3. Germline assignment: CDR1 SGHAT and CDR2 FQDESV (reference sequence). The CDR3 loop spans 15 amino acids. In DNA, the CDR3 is TGTGCCAGCAGCCCCGGGACTAGCGGCACAGATACGCAGTATTTT. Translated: CASSPGTSGTDTQYF.